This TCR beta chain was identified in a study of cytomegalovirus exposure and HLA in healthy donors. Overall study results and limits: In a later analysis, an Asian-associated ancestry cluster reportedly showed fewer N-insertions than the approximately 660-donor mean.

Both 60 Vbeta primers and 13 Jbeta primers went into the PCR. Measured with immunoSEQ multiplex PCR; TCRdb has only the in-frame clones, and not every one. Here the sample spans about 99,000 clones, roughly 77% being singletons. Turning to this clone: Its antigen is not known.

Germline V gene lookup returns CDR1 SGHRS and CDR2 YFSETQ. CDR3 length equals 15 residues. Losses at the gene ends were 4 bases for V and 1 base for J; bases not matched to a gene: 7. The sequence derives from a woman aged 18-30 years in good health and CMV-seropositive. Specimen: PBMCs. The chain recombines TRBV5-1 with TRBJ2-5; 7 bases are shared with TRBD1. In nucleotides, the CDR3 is TGCGCCAGCAGCCCGTGGGACAGCCTCCAAGAGACCCAGTACTTC. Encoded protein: CASSPWDSLQETQYF.